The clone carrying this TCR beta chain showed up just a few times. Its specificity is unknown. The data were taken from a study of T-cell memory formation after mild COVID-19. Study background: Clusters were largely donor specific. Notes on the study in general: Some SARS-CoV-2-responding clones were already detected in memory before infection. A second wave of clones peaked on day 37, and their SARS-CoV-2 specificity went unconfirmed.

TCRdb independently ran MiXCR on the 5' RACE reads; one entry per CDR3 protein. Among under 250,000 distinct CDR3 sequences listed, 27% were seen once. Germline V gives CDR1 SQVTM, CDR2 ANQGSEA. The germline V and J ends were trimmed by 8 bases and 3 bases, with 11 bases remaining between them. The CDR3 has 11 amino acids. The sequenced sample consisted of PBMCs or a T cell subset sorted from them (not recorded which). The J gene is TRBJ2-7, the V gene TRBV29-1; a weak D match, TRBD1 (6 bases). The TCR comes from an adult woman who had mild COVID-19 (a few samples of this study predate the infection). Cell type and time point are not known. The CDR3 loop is CSTTQGYEQYF. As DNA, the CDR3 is TGCAGCACAACACAGGGCTACGAGCAGTACTTC.